The clone carrying this T cell receptor (beta chain) was counted once. This sample was taken from a study of blood T cell repertoires in COVID-19. Study overall: Samples came from the United States, Italy and Spain, spanning acute and convalescent COVID-19.

Original analysis: Reference gene primer amplification gave estimated nucleated cell counts. This table comes from immunoSEQ multiplex PCR, and its TCRdb copy is limited to in-frame clones, with some not included. The V and J calls and clone size are taken from that table; D and trimming were inferred from the DNA. The repertoire includes roughly 170,000 clones, approximately 80% of them detected once, and roughly 12% sits in the top ten. V lost 6 bases to trimming and J lost 4 bases, with 12 bases between them. Per germline, CDR1 MDHEN and CDR2 SYDVKM. The CDR3 has 13 residues. Participants spanned ages about 18 to 90 years and resided in 20 to 30 US areas. Allocation to cohorts depended on clinical history reported by the participants.

The chain employs TRBV28 and TRBJ1-2, with no clear D. This receptor was taken from a man aged 45-65 years who had recovered from COVID-19. The material sequenced was PBMCs or T cells enriched from blood (not recorded which). CDR3 region: CASSPGSFYGYTF. CDR3 nucleotides: TGTGCCAGCAGCCCCGGGTCGTTCTATGGCTACACCTTC.